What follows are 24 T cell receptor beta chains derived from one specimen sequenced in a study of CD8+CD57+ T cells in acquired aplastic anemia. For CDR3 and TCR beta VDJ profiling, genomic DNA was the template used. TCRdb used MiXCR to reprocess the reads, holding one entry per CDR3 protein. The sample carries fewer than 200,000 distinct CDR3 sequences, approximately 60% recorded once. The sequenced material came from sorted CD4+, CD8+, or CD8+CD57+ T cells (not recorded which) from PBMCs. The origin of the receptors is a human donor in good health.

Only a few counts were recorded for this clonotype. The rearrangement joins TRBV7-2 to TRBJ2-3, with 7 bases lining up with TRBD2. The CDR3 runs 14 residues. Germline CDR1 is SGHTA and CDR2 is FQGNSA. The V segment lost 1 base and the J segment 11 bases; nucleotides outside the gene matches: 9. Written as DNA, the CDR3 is TGTGCCAGCAGCTTAGAGGTGACTAGCAATGAGCAGTATTTT. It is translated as CASSLEVTSNEQYF. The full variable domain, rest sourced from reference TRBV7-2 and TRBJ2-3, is GAGVSQSPSNKVTEKGKDVELRCDPISGHTALYWYRQSLGQGLEFLIYFQGNSAPDKSGLPSDRFSAERTGGSVSTLTIQRTQQEDSAVYLCASSLEVTSNEQYFGPGTRLTVL.

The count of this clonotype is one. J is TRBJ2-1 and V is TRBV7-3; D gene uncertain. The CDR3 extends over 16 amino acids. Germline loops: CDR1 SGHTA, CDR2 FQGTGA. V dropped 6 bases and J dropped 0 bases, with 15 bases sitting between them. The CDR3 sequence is CASSLEPISSYNEQFF. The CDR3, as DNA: TGTGCCAGCAGTTTAGAGCCGATATCCTCCTACAATGAGCAGTTCTTC.

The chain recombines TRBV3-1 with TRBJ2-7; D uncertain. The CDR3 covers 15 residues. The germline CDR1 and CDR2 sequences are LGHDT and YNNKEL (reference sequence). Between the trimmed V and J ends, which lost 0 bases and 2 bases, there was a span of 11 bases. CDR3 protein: CASSQDKYRTYEQYF. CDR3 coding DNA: TGTGCCAGCAGCCAAGATAAGTACAGAACCTACGAGCAGTACTTC.

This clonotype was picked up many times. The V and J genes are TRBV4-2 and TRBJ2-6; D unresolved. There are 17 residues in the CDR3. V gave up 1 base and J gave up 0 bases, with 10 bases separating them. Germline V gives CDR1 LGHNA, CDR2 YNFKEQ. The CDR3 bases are TGTGCCAGCAGCCAAGGTGGTAGCAGCTCTGGGGCCAACGTCCTGACTTTC. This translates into CASSQGGSSSGANVLTF.

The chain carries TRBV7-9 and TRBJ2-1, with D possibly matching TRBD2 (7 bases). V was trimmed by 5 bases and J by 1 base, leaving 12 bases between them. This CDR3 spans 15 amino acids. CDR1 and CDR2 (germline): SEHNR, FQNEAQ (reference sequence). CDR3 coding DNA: TGTGCCAGCAGCGACGGGGGGCTTTCCTACAATGAGCAGTTCTTC. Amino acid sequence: CASSDGGLSYNEQFF.

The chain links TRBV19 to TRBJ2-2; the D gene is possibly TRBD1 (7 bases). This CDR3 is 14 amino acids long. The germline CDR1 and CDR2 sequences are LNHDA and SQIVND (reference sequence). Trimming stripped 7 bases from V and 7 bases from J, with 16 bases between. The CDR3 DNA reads TGTGCCAGTACCAGGGGGGTCGTCGGCGGGGAGCTGTTTTTT. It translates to CASTRGVVGGELFF.

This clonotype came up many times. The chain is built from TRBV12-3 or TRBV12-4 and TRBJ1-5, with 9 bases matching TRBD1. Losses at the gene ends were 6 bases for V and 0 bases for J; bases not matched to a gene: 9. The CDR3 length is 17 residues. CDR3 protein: CASSSDDRGFSNQPQHF. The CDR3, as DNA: TGTGCCAGCAGCTCCGACGACAGGGGGTTTAGCAATCAGCCCCAGCATTTT.

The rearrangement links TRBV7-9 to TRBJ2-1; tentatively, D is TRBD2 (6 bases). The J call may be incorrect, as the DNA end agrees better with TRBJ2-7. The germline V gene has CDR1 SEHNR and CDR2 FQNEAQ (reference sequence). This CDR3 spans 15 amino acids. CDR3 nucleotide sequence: TGTGCCAGCAGCTTAGGGCCGGGAGAAATAGACGAGCAGTACTTC. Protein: CASSLGPGEIDEQYF.

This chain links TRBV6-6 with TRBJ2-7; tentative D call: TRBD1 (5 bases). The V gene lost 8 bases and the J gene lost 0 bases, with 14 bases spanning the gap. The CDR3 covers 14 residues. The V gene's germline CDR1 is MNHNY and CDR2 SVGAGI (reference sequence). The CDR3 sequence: CASASRGSSYEQYF. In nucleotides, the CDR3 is TGTGCCAGCGCCTCTAGGGGTAGCTCCTACGAGCAGTACTTC.

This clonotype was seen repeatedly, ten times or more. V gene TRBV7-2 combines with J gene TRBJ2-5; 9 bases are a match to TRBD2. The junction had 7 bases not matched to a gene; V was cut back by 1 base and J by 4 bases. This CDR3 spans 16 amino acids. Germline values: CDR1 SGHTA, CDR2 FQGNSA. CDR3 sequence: CASSLGVAGVAETQYF. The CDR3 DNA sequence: TGTGCCAGCAGCTTAGGGGTAGCGGGAGTAGCAGAGACCCAGTACTTC.

CDR3 region: CASGQETEAFF. The DNA for the CDR3 is TGTGCCAGCGGACAGGAGACTGAAGCTTTCTTT. The rearrangement links TRBV7-9 to TRBJ1-1; 7 positions match TRBD1. There are 11 residues in the CDR3. Germline CDR1 is SEHNR and CDR2 is FQNEAQ (reference sequence). V lost 8 bases, J lost 5 bases, and 2 bases stayed unmatched.

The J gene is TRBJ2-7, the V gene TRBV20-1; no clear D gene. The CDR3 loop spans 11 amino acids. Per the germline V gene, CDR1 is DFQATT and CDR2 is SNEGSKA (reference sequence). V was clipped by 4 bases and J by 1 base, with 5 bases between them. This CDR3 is CSAIGSYEQYF. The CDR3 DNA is TGCAGTGCTATCGGTTCCTACGAGCAGTACTTC.

CDR3 nucleotides: TGCGCCAGCATCGGACCGAACACTGAAGCTTTCTTT. This codes for CASIGPNTEAFF. The rearrangement links TRBV10-2 to TRBJ1-1; D is unclear. Germline V CDR1 and CDR2: WSHSY, SAAADI. The CDR3 length is 12 residues. Trimming took off 7 bases at V and 1 base at J, with 7 bases between the two ends.

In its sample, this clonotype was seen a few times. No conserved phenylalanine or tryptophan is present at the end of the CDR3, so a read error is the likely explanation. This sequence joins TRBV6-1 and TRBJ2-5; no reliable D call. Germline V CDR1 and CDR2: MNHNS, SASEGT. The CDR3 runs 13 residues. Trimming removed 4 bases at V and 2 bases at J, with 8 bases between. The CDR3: CASSGTQQETQYL. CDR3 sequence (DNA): TGTGCCAGCAGTGGGACCCAGCAAGAGACCCAGTACCTC.

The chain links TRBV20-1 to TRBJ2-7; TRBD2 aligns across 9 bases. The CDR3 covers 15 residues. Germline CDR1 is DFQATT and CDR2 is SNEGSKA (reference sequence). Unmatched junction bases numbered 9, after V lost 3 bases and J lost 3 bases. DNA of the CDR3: TGCAGTGCTAGCCCGTTACTAGCGGGTTACTACGAGCAGTACTTC. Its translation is CSASPLLAGYYEQYF.

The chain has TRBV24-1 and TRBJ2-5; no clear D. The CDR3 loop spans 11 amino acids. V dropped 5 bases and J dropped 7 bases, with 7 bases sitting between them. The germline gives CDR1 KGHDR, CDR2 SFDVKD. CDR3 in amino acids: CATSGTGTQYF. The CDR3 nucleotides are TGTGCCACCAGTGGGACCGGGACCCAGTACTTC.

DNA of the CDR3: TGTGCCAGCAGTGCGGGGTTCAATCAGCCCCAGCATTTT. Its translation is CASSAGFNQPQHF. The chain carries TRBV2 and TRBJ1-5; D remains ambiguous. V lost 4 bases and J 3 bases, leaving 7 bases between the germline ends. Germline lookup yields CDR1 SNHLY and CDR2 FYNNEI. There are 13 residues in the CDR3.

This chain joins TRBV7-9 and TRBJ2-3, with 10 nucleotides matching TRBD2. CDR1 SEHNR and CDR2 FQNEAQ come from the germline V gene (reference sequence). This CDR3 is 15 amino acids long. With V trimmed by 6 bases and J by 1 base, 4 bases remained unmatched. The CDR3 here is CASRRGLAGTDTQYF. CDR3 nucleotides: TGTGCCAGCAGGCGAGGACTAGCGGGCACAGATACGCAGTATTTT.

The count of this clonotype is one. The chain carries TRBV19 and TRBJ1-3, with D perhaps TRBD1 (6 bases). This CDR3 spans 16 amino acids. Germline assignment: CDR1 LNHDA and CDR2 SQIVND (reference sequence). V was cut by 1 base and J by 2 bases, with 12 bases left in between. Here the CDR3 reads CASSIGGQTTGNTIYF. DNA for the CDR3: TGTGCCAGTAGTATAGGCGGACAGACCACTGGAAACACCATATATTTT.

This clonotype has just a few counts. CDR3 nucleotides: TGCAGTGCGCTGGGACAGGAGATCTACGAGCAGTACTTC. This gives the protein CSALGQEIYEQYF. The chain joins TRBV20-1 to TRBJ2-7; TRBD1 agrees at 8 bases. V shed 6 bases and J 3 bases; nucleotides not matched to a gene: 7. The CDR3 covers 13 residues. Germline assignment: CDR1 DFQATT and CDR2 SNEGSKA (reference sequence).

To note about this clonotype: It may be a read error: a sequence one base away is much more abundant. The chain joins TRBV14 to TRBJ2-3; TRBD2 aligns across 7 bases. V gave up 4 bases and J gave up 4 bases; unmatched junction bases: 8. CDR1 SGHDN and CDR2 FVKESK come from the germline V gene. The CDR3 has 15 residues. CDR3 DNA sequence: TGTGCCAGCAGCCGACTAGTGGGAGGGTCAGATACGCAGTATTTT. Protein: CASSRLVGGSDTQYF. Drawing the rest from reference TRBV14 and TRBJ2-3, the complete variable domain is EAGVTQFPSHSVIEKGQTVTLRCDPISGHDNLYWYRRVMGKEIKFLLHFVKESKQDESGMPNNRFLAERTGGTYSTLKVQPAELEDSGVYFCASSRLVGGSDTQYFGPGTRLTVL.

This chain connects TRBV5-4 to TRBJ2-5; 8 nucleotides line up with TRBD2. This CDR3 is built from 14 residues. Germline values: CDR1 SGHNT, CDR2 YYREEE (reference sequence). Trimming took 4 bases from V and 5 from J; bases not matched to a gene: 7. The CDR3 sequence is CASSPGGDGETQYF. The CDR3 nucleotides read TGTGCCAGCAGCCCCGGGGGGGATGGGGAGACCCAGTACTTC.

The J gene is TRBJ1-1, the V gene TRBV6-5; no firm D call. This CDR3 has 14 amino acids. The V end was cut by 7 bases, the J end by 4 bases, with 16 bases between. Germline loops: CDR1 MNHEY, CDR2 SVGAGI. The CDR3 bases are TGTGCCAGCAACCAAAGCCCGGTTGCCACTGAAGCTTTCTTT. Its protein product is CASNQSPVATEAFF.

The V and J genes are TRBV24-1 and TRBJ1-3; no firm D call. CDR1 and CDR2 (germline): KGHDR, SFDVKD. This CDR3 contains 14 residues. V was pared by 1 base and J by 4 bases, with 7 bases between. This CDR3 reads CATSDLGYGNTIYF. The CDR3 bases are TGTGCCACCAGTGATTTAGGGTACGGAAACACCATATATTTT.